The clone carrying this T cell receptor (beta chain) was recorded a few times. CDR3 length: 14 residues. Trimming took 1 base from V and 7 from J, leaving 13 bases between them. These data are taken from a study of T cell repertoires in cytomegalovirus infection. Study context: Shared public TCR beta signatures pointed to both CMV infection and a matching HLA type.

TCRdb analysed the reads with MiXCR anew, one entry per CDR3 protein. The sample includes roughly 320,000 distinct CDR3 sequences, 9.6% of them seen just once. This chain links TRBV12-3 or TRBV12-4 with TRBJ2-5; D gene uncertain. This TCR was recovered from a human donor in good health (CMV status not recorded). Some clones in this sample may be carry-over from other donors' samples. Sequenced material: PBMCs. The CDR3 DNA is TGTGCCAGCAGTTTAGGCCAGACTCAAAGGACCCAGTACTTC. Encoded protein: CASSLGQTQRTQYF.